The rows below give T cell receptor beta chains drawn from one sample of a study of shared clonotypes between healthy human individuals. The protocol was immunoSEQ multiplex PCR, while the TCRdb copy is restricted to in-frame clones and leaves out a portion. The repertoire consists of over a million clones, with 95% to 99% occurring once and the leading ten covering roughly 0.42%. Material: naive CD4+ T cells sorted from blood. These receptors all come from a man aged 25 to 45 in good health. CDR3s include the opening cysteine and the closing phenylalanine or tryptophan. The D gene is left open where the match is weak. Size values are once, few and many counts, or a class for expanded clones, and some rows have none.

v_call,j_call,clone_size,d_call,cdr3_nt,cdr3_aa
TRBV10-3,TRBJ2-3,.,.,TGTGCCATCAGTGTGGGGGGTGGCACAGATACGCAGTATTTT,CAISVGGGTDTQYF
TRBV30,TRBJ2-7,.,TRBD2,TGTGCCTGGATCCCCGGGACTAGATCTTTTCAGTACTTC,CAWIPGTRSFQYF
TRBV5-4,TRBJ2-7,.,.,TGTGCCAGCAGCCCCGGAGGGGACTGGGACTACGAGCAGTACTTC,CASSPGGDWDYEQYF
TRBV6-6,TRBJ1-1,.,.,TGTGCCAGCAGCTTTATGAACACTGAAGCTTTCTTT,CASSFMNTEAFF
TRBV18,TRBJ2-5,.,.,TGTGCCAGCTCACCACTTGGACGGAAAGAGACCCAGTACTTC,CASSPLGRKETQYF
TRBV6-1,TRBJ2-7,.,TRBD1,TGTGCCAGCAGTAAACAGGGGGTCCCCTCCTACGAGCAGTACTTC,CASSKQGVPSYEQYF
TRBV7-9,TRBJ2-1,.,.,TGTGCCAGCAGCTTAGGGGGTTCAGGGGACTACAATGAGCAGTTCTTC,CASSLGGSGDYNEQFF
TRBV7-2,TRBJ1-5,.,.,TGTGCCAGCAGCTTAGATTTGGAAGCTCAGCCCCAGCATTTT,CASSLDLEAQPQHF
TRBV27,TRBJ2-7,once,TRBD1,TGTGCCAGCAGTCCCCAGGGACAGGGGGCGGACGAGCAGTACTTC,CASSPQGQGADEQYF
TRBV19,TRBJ2-7,.,TRBD2,TGTGCCAGTAGTCTAGCGGGAGACTCCTACGAGCAGTACTTC,CASSLAGDSYEQYF
TRBV10-1,TRBJ2-7,.,.,TGCGCCAGCAGTGAGTCGGGGCCGTTAACCTACGAGCAGTACTTC,CASSESGPLTYEQYF
TRBV20-1,TRBJ1-1,.,TRBD1,TGCAGTGCTAGAAAGACAGGGCGGGCTTTCTTT,CSARKTGRAFF
TRBV5-4,TRBJ2-3,.,.,TGTGCCAGCAGCAGGGGGGTTGCGGATACGCAGTATTTT,CASSRGVADTQYF
TRBV28,TRBJ1-1,.,.,TGTGCCAGCAGTATCCTAGGGGGGAGCACTGAAGCTTTCTTT,CASSILGGSTEAFF
TRBV29-1,TRBJ1-1,.,TRBD1,TGCAGCGTTGCCGGGGGGACAGGGTGGACTGAAGCTTTCTTT,CSVAGGTGWTEAFF
TRBV5-1,TRBJ2-7,.,TRBD1,TGCGCCAGCAGCTTTTCCGGGACAGCCCCCTACGAGCAGTACTTC,CASSFSGTAPYEQYF
TRBV4-1,TRBJ1-1,.,.,TGCGCCAGCAGCCAAGATTACGGACAGCTGAACACTGAAGCTTTCTTT,CASSQDYGQLNTEAFF
TRBV6-5,TRBJ2-7,.,TRBD1,TGTGCCAGCAGTCTACTTGGGACAGGGTGGGAGCAGTACTTC,CASSLLGTGWEQYF
TRBV7-9,TRBJ2-7,.,.,TGTGCCAGCAGCCGCGTTCCCGGGACACCGTACGAGCAGTACTTC,CASSRVPGTPYEQYF
TRBV5-1,TRBJ2-1,.,.,TGCGCCAGCAGCTTGGAACTAGCCTCGGCATACAATGAGCAGTTCTTC,CASSLELASAYNEQFF
TRBV29-1,TRBJ2-2,.,TRBD2,TGCAGCGCCTGGTTTGGGACTAGCAGAACCGGGGAGCTGTTTTTT,CSAWFGTSRTGELFF
TRBV7-9,TRBJ2-2,.,TRBD1,TGTGCCAGCAGTTCGGGACAGGGGGCTTTAACCGGGGAGCTGTTTTTT,CASSSGQGALTGELFF
TRBV10-2,TRBJ1-1,.,.,TGCGCCAGCAGTGACTACCCTAACACTGAAGCTTTCTTT,CASSDYPNTEAFF